Below are 23 T cell receptor beta chains sequenced from a single sample in a study of technical replicates of blood from a few donors. Assay used: immunoSEQ multiplex PCR; TCRdb lists only in-frame clones, some missing. The sample consists of under 95,000 clones, about 95% of them appearing once. Material: T cells isolated from PBMCs. These receptors were obtained from a human donor in good health.

This rearrangement joins TRBV5-6 to TRBJ2-1; 9 nucleotides agree with TRBD2. The CDR3 totals 15 residues. The ends lost 3 bases at V and 1 base at J; junction bases unmatched: 2. Germline loops: CDR1 SGHDT, CDR2 YYEEEE. The CDR3 nucleotides are TGTGCCAGCAGCTCAACTAGCGGGTCCTACAATGAGCAGTTCTTC. Translated, it gives CASSSTSGSYNEQFF.

The V gene is TRBV30, the J gene TRBJ2-3, with 8 bases aligning to TRBD1. From germline, CDR1 is GTSNPN and CDR2 SVGIG (reference sequence). Losses at the gene ends were 0 bases for V and 4 bases for J; bases not matched to a gene: 12. The CDR3 loop spans 17 amino acids. This CDR3 is CAWSVQEDRVFADTQYF. The CDR3 bases are TGTGCCTGGAGTGTACAAGAGGACAGGGTTTTTGCAGATACGCAGTATTTT.

V gene TRBV6-5 combines with J gene TRBJ2-1, with 8 bases aligning to TRBD2. Looked up from germline, CDR1 is MNHEY and CDR2 is SVGAGI. The CDR3 has 15 amino acids. Germline trimming cut 5 bases from V and 4 bases from J; bases unmatched to any gene: 7. CDR3 DNA sequence: TGTGCCAGCAGTAAGAGCGGGAGCGCATACAATGAGCAGTTCTTC. This gives the protein CASSKSGSAYNEQFF.

J is TRBJ2-2 and V is TRBV12-5; 8 bases are shared with TRBD2. After removal of 0 bases from V and 5 bases from J, the junction contained 11 bases not matched to a gene. This CDR3 has 18 amino acids. Germline loops: CDR1 LGHNT, CDR2 FRNRAP. In nucleotides, the CDR3 is TGTGCTAGTGGTTTGGTACCGGGGACTAGAGAGTCGACCGGGGAGCTGTTTTTT. It codes for CASGLVPGTRESTGELFF.

The V and J genes are TRBV7-6 and TRBJ1-1; D is unresolved. There are 14 residues in the CDR3. Per the germline V gene, CDR1 is SGHVS and CDR2 is FNYEAQ. The V end was cut by 2 bases, the J end by 1 base, with 8 bases between. CDR3 nucleotides: TGTGCCAGCAGCTTAAAGGGAGCGAACACTGAAGCTTTCTTT. It yields the protein CASSLKGANTEAFF.

J is TRBJ2-3 and V is TRBV7-8, with 8 bases that match TRBD2. The CDR3 consists of 17 residues. Looked up from germline, CDR1 is SGHVS and CDR2 is FQNEAQ. The V and J ends lost 4 bases and 0 bases, in that order; junction bases with no gene match: 9. CDR3 sequence (DNA): TGTGCCAGCAGCTGGATAAGGACTAGCTCTAGCACAGATACGCAGTATTTT. Its translation: CASSWIRTSSSTDTQYF.

The chain combines TRBV19 with TRBJ2-7; 12 positions agree with TRBD2. CDR3 length equals 16 residues. The trim removed 5 bases at V and 0 bases at J, leaving 5 bases unmatched. Germline V gives CDR1 LNHDA, CDR2 SQIVND (reference sequence). CDR3: CASSPWTSGISYEQYF. In DNA form, the CDR3 reads TGTGCCAGTAGTCCCTGGACTAGCGGGATCTCCTACGAGCAGTACTTC.

The CDR3 region is CASSPPGLAGPNEQFF. The DNA of the CDR3 is TGTGCCAGCTCACCGCCGGGACTAGCGGGGCCCAATGAGCAGTTCTTC. The V gene is TRBV18, the J gene TRBJ2-1; 13 bases are a match to TRBD2. With 3 bases clipped from V and 6 bases from J, the junction kept 5 bases outside the gene matches. This CDR3 region has 16 residues. The germline V gene encodes CDR1 KGHSH and CDR2 LQKENI.

The chain combines TRBV7-6 with TRBJ1-4, with D maybe TRBD1 (6 bases). V lost 5 bases and J lost 6, with 10 bases in between. The germline V gene encodes CDR1 SGHVS and CDR2 FNYEAQ. There are 13 residues in the CDR3. The CDR3 loop reads CASSLGTHEKLFF. The DNA for the CDR3 is TGTGCCAGCAGCCTCGGGACACATGAAAAACTGTTTTTT.

This clone appeared a single time. V gene TRBV5-4 combines with J gene TRBJ1-2; maybe TRBD1 (5 bases). Trimming took off 5 bases at V and 1 base at J, with 21 bases between the two ends. Germline assignment: CDR1 SGHNT and CDR2 YYREEE (reference sequence). The CDR3 covers 17 residues. CDR3: CASSSLLNQDINYGYTF. CDR3 bases: TGTGCCAGCAGTTCACTTCTAAATCAGGACATTAACTATGGCTACACCTTC. Looking up the rest from reference TRBV5-4 and TRBJ1-2 gives the full variable domain: ETGVTQSPTHLIKTRGQQVTLRCSSQSGHNTVSWYQQALGQGPQFIFQYYREEENGRGNFPPRFSGLQFPNYSSELNVNALELDDSALYLCASSSLLNQDINYGYTFGSGTRLTVV.

The rearrangement uses TRBV7-9 and TRBJ2-7, with TRBD2 identical over 11 bases. V was clipped by 5 bases and J by 0 bases; unmatched bases: 0. CDR1 and CDR2 (germline): SEHNR, FQNEAQ (reference sequence). This CDR3 has 14 amino acids. The CDR3 spells CASSGTSGSYEQYF. In DNA form, the CDR3 reads TGTGCCAGCAGCGGGACTAGCGGCTCCTACGAGCAGTACTTC.

CDR3 in amino acids: CASSELQGKGYTF. In nucleotides, the CDR3 is TGTGCCAGCAGTGAACTACAGGGGAAAGGCTACACCTTC. V gene TRBV6-1 combines with J gene TRBJ1-2; 7 nucleotides align to TRBD1. In germline, CDR1 is MNHNS, CDR2 SASEGT. V was clipped by 2 bases and J by 8 bases; unmatched bases: 5. The CDR3 sequence is 13 residues long.

The chain combines TRBV27 with TRBJ2-7, with TRBD2 identical over 7 bases. Losses at the gene ends were 0 bases for V and 1 base for J; bases not matched to a gene: 12. The CDR3 loop spans 18 amino acids. Germline assignment: CDR1 MNHEY and CDR2 SMNVEV (reference sequence). The CDR3 here is CASSLSTRDYPPSYEQYF. The CDR3 region has the DNA TGTGCCAGCAGTTTATCGACTAGGGACTACCCCCCGTCCTACGAGCAGTACTTC.

The rearrangement uses TRBV28 and TRBJ2-7, with D possibly being TRBD2 (6 bases). Germline CDR1 reads MDHEN; CDR2 reads SYDVKM. The V and J ends lost 2 bases and 0 bases respectively, with 11 bases between them. The CDR3 is 15 residues long. The CDR3 bases are TGTGCCAGCAGTTTAGCGGGACCTCTCTCCTACGAGCAGTACTTC. Amino acids: CASSLAGPLSYEQYF.

The rearrangement uses TRBV14 and TRBJ2-7, with a tentative D call TRBD2 (5 bases). The V and J ends lost 8 bases and 6 bases respectively, with 11 bases between them. From germline, CDR1 is SGHDN and CDR2 FVKESK. This CDR3 region has 11 residues. CDR3 amino acids: CASGPLGEQYF. The DNA of the CDR3 is TGTGCCAGCGGGCCACTAGGCGAGCAGTACTTC.

This clone came up a few times. The junction departs from the called germline gene at one end, perhaps through a read error. V and J are TRBV5-4 and TRBJ2-1, with a tentative D call TRBD2 (6 bases). There are 15 residues in the CDR3. From germline, CDR1 is SGHNT and CDR2 YYREEE (reference sequence). The CDR3 reads CASTLGGLALNEQFF. For the CDR3, the DNA is TGTGCCAGCACCTTGGGTGGGCTAGCGCTGAATGAGCAGTTCTTC.

The chain uses TRBV7-9 and TRBJ2-7; 8 nucleotides agree with TRBD1. The length of the CDR3 is 15 residues. V trimming: 5 bases; J trimming: 2 bases; junction bases outside the gene matches: 8. Germline-derived CDR1 and CDR2 are SEHNR and FQNEAQ (reference sequence). CDR3 in amino acids: CASSLGQGLTYEQYF. CDR3 in DNA: TGTGCCAGCAGCCTAGGACAGGGTTTGACCTACGAGCAGTACTTC.

The chain joins TRBV5-4 to TRBJ2-5; 7 bases fit TRBD1. V lost 6 bases, J lost 3 bases, and 8 bases stayed unmatched. The CDR3 has 14 residues. CDR1 SGHNT and CDR2 YYREEE come from the germline V gene (reference sequence). The CDR3 nucleotides are TGTGCCAGCACCTCCGTTGACAGGGAAGAGACCCAGTACTTC. Translation: CASTSVDREETQYF.

This clone was detected only once. The rearrangement joins TRBV11-3 to TRBJ2-5; D is perhaps TRBD1 (5 bases). Germline values: CDR1 SGHNT, CDR2 YENEEA. The CDR3 consists of 15 residues. The ends were cut back, 5 bases at V and 5 bases at J, with 18 bases in the middle. CDR3 DNA: TGTGCCAGCAGCCATTTGAACAGGCGTAGCGAGACCCAGTACTTC. Its protein product is CASSHLNRRSETQYF.

The chain combines TRBV6-1 with TRBJ1-1, with D possibly matching TRBD1 (6 bases). CDR1 is MNHNS, CDR2 SASEGT, per germline. The CDR3 covers 15 residues. With 9 bases removed from V and 3 bases from J, the gap between germline ends came to 20 bases. The CDR3 bases are TGTGCCAGTAAAAGGGGGAGAAGAGGCGACACTGAAGCTTTCTTT. Protein product: CASKRGRRGDTEAFF.

The gene calls are TRBV2 and TRBJ2-1, with 9 bases fitting TRBD2. The V gene's germline CDR1 is SNHLY and CDR2 FYNNEI. The CDR3 totals 14 residues. J lost 8 bases, V lost 6 bases, and 8 bases had no gene match. The CDR3 nucleotides are TGTGCCAGCAGCCCCCGGACTAGCGCGGATGAGCAGTTCTTC. Protein sequence: CASSPRTSADEQFF.

This clone has more than one count but fewer than ten. The genes are TRBV14 and TRBJ1-1; D is unclear. CDR1 and CDR2 (germline): SGHDN, FVKESK. This CDR3 is built from 15 residues. V was cut by 0 bases and J by 4 bases, with 12 bases left in between. CDR3 protein: CASSQEIYSPTEAFF. In DNA, the CDR3 is TGTGCCAGCAGCCAAGAAATTTACAGTCCCACTGAAGCTTTCTTT.

V usage is TRBV4-1 and J usage is TRBJ2-2, with TRBD2 identical over 8 bases. V dropped 1 base and J dropped 4; count of bases not matched to a gene: 8. There are 17 residues in the CDR3. Germline CDR1 is MGHRA and CDR2 is YSYEKL. The DNA for the CDR3 is TGCGCCAGCAGCCAAGTGTCGGGGGGGAGTGTCACCGGGGAGCTGTTTTTT. Translated: CASSQVSGGSVTGELFF.